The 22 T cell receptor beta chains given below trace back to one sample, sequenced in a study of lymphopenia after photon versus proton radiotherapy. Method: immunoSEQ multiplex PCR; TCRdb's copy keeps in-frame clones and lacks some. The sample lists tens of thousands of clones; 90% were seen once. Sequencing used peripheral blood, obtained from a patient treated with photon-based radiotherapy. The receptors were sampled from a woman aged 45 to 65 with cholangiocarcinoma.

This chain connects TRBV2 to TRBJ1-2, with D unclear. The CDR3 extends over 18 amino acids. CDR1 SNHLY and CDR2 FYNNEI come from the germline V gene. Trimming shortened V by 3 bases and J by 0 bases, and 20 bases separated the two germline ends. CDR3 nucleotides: TGTGCCAGCAGTGATCTACGGCAGCGGGCGCGGGCTAACTATGGCTACACCTTC. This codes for CASSDLRQRARANYGYTF.

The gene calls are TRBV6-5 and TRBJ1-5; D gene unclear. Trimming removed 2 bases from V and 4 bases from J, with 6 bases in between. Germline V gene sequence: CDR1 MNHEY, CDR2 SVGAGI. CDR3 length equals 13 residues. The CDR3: CASSYEVNQPQHF. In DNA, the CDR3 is TGTGCCAGCAGTTACGAGGTAAATCAGCCCCAGCATTTT.

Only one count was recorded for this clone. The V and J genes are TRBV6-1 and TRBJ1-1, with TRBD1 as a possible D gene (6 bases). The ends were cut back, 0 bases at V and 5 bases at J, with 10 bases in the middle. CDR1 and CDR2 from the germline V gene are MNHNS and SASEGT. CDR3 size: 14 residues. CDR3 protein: CASSEAGQTTEAFF. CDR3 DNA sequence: TGTGCCAGCAGTGAAGCTGGACAGACGACTGAAGCTTTCTTT.

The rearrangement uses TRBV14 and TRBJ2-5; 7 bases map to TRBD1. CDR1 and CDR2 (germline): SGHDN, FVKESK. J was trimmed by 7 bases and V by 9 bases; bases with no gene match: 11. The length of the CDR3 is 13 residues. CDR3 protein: CASSDRAVGTQYF. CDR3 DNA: TGTGCCAGTTCCGACAGGGCAGTTGGGACCCAGTACTTC.

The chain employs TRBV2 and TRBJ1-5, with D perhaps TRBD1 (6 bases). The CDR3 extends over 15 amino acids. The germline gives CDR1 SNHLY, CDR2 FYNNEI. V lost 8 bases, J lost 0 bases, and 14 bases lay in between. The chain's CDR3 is CASDPQGHSNQPQHF. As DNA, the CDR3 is TGTGCCAGCGACCCACAGGGACATAGCAATCAGCCCCAGCATTTT. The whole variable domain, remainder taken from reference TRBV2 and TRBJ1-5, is EPEVTQTPSHQVTQMGQEVILRCVPISNHLYFYWYRQILGQKVEFLVSFYNNEISEKSEIFDDQFSVERPDGSNFTLKIRSTKLEDSAMYFCASDPQGHSNQPQHFGDGTRLSIL.

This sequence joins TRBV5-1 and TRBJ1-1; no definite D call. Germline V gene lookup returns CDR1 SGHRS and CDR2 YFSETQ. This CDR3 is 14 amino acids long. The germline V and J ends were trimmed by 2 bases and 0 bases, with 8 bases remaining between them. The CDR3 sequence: CASSLLGVNTEAFF. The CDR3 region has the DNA TGCGCCAGCAGCTTATTAGGAGTGAACACTGAAGCTTTCTTT.

CDR3 sequence reads: CASSRWVEAFF. The CDR3 DNA sequence: TGTGCCAGTTCCCGATGGGTAGAAGCTTTCTTT. This chain joins TRBV19 and TRBJ1-1; D is unresolved. The CDR3 is made up of 11 amino acids. Germline V gene data show CDR1 as LNHDA and CDR2 as SQIVND (reference sequence). The V and J ends lost 8 bases and 8 bases respectively, with 12 bases between them.

CDR3 DNA: TGTGCCAGCAGCTTAAGTGCCGGGACAGGGGCTGGCTACACCTTC. Its translation: CASSLSAGTGAGYTF. V usage is TRBV7-2 and J usage is TRBJ1-2, with 10 positions matching TRBD1. The junction had 7 bases not matched to a gene; V was cut back by 2 bases and J by 7 bases. The CDR3 length is 15 residues. The germline gives CDR1 SGHTA, CDR2 FQGNSA.

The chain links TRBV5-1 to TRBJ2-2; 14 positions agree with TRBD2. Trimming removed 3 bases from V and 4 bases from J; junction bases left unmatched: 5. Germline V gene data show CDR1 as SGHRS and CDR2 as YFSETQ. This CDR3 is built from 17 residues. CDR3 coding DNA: TGCGCCAGCAGCTCTCGGACTAGCGGGGGGACCACCGGGGAGCTGTTTTTT. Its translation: CASSSRTSGGTTGELFF.

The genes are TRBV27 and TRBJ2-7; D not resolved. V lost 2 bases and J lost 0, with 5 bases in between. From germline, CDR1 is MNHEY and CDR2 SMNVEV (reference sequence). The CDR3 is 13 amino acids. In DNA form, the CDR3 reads TGTGCCAGCAGTTTAAGGGTCTCCTACGAGCAGTACTTC. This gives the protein CASSLRVSYEQYF.

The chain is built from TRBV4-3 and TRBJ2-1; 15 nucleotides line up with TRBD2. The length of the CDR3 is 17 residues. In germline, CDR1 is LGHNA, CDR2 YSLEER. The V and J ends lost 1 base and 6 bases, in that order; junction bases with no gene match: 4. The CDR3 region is CASSQGTSGGASNEQFF. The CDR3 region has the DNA TGCGCCAGCAGCCAAGGGACTAGCGGGGGGGCGAGCAATGAGCAGTTCTTC.

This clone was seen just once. In nucleotides, the CDR3 is TGTGCCAGCAGCCTCAGGGGATTGAACACTGAAGCTTTCTTT. It yields the protein CASSLRGLNTEAFF. V usage is TRBV11-2 and J usage is TRBJ1-1; D perhaps matches TRBD1 (6 bases). V was trimmed by 5 bases and J by 0 bases, leaving 10 bases between them. The CDR3 covers 14 residues. The V gene's germline CDR1 is SGHAT and CDR2 FQNNGV.

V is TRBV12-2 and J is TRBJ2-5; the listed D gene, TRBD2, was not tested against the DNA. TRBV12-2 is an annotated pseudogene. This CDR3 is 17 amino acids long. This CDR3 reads CASRHLGLAGGVETQYF. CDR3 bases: TGTGCAAGTCGCCACTTAGGACTAGCGGGGGGAGTGGAGACCCAGTACTTC.

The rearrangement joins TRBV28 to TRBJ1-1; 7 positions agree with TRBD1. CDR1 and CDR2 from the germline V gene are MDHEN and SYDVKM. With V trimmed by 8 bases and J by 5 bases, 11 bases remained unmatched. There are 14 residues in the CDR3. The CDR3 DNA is TGTGCCAGCTCCCCGACAGGGTCAGGAACTGAAGCTTTCTTT. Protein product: CASSPTGSGTEAFF. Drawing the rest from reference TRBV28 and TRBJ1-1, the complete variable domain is DVKVTQSSRYLVKRTGEKVFLECVQDMDHENMFWYRQDPGLGLRLIYFSYDVKMKEKGDIPEGYSVSREKKERFSLILESASTNQTSMYLCASSPTGSGTEAFFGQGTRLTVV.

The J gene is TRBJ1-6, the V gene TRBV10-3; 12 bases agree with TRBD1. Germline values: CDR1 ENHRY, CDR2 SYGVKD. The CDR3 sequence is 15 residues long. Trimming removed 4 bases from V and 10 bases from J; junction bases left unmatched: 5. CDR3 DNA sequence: TGTGCCATCAGTGCGGGACAGGGGGCGGTATCACCCCTCCACTTT. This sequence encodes CAISAGQGAVSPLHF.

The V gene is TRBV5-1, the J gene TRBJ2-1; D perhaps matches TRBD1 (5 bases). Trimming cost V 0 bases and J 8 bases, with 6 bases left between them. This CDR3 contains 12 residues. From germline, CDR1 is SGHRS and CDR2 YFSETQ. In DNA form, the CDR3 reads TGCGCCAGCAGCTTGGGGGGCTATGAGCAGTTCTTC. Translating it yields CASSLGGYEQFF. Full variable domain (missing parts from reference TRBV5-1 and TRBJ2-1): KAGVTQTPRYLIKTRGQQVTLSCSPISGHRSVSWYQQTPGQGLQFLFEYFSETQRNKGNFPGRFSGRQFSNSRSEMNVSTLELGDSALYLCASSLGGYEQFFGPGTRLTVL.

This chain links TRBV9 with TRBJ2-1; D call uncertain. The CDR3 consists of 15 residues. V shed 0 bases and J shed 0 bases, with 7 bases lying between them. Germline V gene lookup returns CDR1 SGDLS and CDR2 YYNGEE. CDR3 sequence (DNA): TGTGCCAGCAGCGTAGTAAGGGACTCCTACAATGAGCAGTTCTTC. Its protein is CASSVVRDSYNEQFF.

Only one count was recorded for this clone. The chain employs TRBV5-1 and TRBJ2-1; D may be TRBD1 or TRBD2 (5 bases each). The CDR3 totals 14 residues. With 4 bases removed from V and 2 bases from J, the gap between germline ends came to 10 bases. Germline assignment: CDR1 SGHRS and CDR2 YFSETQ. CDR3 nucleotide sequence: TGCGCCAGCAGCCGGGACCTCGCCTACAATGAGCAGTTCTTC. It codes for CASSRDLAYNEQFF.

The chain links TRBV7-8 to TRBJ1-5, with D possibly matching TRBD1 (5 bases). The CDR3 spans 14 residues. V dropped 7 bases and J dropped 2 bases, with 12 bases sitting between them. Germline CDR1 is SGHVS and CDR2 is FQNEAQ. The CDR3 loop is CASTQAGGNQPQHF. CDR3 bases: TGTGCCAGCACCCAAGCGGGGGGCAATCAGCCCCAGCATTTT.

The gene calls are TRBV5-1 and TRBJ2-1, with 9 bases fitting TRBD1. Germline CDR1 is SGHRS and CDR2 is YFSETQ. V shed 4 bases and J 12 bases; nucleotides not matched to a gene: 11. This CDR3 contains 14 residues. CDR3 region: CASSRVGQGRGQFF. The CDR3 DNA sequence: TGCGCCAGCAGCCGGGTGGGACAGGGCCGCGGGCAGTTCTTC.

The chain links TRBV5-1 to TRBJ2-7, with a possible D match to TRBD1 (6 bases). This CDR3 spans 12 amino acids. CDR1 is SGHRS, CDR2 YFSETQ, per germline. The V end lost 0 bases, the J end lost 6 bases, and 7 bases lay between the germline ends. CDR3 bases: TGCGCCAGCAGCTTGGAACAGGGCGAGCAGTACTTC. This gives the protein CASSLEQGEQYF.

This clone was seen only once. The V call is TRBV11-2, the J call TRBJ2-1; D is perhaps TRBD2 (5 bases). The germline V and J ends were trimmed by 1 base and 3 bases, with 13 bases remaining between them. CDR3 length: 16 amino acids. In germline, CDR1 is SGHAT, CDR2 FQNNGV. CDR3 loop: CASSLAGVRGYNEQFF. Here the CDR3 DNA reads TGTGCCAGCAGCTTAGCCGGGGTGAGAGGCTACAATGAGCAGTTCTTC.